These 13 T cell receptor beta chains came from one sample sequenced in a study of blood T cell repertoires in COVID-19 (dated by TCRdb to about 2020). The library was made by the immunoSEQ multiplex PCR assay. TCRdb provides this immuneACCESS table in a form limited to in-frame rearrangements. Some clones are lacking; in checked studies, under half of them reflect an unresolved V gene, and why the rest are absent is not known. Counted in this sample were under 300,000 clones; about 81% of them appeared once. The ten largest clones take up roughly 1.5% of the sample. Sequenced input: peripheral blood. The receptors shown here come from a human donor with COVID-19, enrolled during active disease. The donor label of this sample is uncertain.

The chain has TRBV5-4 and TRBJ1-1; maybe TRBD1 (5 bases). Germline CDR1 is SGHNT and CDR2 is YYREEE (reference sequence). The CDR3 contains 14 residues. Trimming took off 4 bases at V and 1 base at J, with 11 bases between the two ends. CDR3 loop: CASSTIQENTEAFF. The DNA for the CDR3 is TGTGCCAGCAGCACTATACAGGAGAACACTGAAGCTTTCTTT. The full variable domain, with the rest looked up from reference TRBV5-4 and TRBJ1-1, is ETGVTQSPTHLIKTRGQQVTLRCSSQSGHNTVSWYQQALGQGPQFIFQYYREEENGRGNFPPRFSGLQFPNYSSELNVNALELDDSALYLCASSTIQENTEAFFGQGTRLTVV.

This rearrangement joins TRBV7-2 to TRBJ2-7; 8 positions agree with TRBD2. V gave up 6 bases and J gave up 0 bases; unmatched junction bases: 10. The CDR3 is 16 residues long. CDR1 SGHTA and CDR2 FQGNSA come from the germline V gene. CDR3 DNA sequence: TGTGCCAGCAGAGCCGCCCTAGCGGGCTCCTCCTACGAGCAGTACTTC. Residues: CASRAALAGSSYEQYF.

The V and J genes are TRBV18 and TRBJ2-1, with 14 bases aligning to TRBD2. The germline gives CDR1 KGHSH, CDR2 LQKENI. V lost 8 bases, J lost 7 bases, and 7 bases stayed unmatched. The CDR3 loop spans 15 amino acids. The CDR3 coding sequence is TGTGCCAGCGGGACTAGCGGGAGACGCGGAAATGAGCAGTTCTTC. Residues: CASGTSGRRGNEQFF. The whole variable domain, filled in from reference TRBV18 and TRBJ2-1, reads NAGVMQNPRHLVRRRGQEARLRCSPMKGHSHVYWYRQLPEEGLKFMVYLQKENIIDESGMPKERFSAEFPKEGPSILRIQQVVRGDSAAYFCASGTSGRRGNEQFFGPGTRLTVL.

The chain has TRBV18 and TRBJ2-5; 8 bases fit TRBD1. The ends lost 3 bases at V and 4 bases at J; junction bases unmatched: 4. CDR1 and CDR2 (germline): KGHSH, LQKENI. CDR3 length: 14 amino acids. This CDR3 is CASSPRTGRETQYF. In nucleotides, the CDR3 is TGTGCCAGCTCACCCAGGACAGGGCGAGAGACCCAGTACTTC.

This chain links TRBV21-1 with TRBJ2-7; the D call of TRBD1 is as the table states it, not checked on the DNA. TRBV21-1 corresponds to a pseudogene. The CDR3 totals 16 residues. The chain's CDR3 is CASTPIRQEGSYEQYF. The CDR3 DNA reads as TGTGCCAGCACCCCCATTAGACAGGAAGGTAGCTACGAGCAGTACTTC.

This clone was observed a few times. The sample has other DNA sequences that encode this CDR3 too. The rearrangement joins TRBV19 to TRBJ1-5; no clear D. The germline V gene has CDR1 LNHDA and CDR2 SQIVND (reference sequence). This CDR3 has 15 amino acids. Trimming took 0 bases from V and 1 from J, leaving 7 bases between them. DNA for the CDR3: TGTGCCAGTAGTATAGATAGAGGGAGCAATCAGCCCCAGCATTTT. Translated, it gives CASSIDRGSNQPQHF.

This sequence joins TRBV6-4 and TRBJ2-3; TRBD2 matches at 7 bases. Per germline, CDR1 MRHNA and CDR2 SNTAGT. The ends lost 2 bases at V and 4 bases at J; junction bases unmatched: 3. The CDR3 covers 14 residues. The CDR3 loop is CASSDGLVPDTQYF. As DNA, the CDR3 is TGTGCCAGCAGTGACGGACTAGTACCAGATACGCAGTATTTT.

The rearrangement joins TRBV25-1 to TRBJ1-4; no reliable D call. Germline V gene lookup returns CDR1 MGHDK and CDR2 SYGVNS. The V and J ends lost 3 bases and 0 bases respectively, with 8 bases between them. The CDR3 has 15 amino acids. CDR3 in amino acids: CASSDDISTNEKLFF. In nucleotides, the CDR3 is TGTGCCAGCAGTGACGACATATCAACTAATGAAAAACTGTTTTTT.

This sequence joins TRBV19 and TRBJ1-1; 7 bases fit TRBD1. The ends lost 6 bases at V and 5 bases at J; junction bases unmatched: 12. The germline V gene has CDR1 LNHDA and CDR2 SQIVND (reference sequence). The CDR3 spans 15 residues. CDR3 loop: CASSTRDSEGTEAFF. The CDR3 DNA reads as TGTGCCAGTAGCACACGGGACAGCGAGGGGACTGAAGCTTTCTTT.

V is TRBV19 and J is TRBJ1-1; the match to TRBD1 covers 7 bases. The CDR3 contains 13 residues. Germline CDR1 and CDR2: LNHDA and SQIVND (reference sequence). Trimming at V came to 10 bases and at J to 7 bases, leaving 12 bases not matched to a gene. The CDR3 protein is CATLPPTGLEAFF. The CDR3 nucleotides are TGTGCCACCCTCCCACCGACAGGGCTTGAAGCTTTCTTT.

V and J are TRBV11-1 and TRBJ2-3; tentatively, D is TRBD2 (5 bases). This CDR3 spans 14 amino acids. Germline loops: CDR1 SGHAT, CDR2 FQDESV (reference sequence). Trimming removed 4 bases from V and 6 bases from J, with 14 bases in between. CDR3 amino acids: CASSSNEGADTQYF. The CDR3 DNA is TGTGCCAGCAGCTCAAACGAGGGAGCTGATACGCAGTATTTT.

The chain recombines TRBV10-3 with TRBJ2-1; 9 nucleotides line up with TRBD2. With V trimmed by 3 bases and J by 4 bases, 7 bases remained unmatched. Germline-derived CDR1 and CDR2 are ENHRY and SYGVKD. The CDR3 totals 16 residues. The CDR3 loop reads CAISDSSGRRYNEQFF. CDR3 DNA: TGTGCCATCAGTGACAGCAGCGGGAGGAGGTACAATGAGCAGTTCTTC.

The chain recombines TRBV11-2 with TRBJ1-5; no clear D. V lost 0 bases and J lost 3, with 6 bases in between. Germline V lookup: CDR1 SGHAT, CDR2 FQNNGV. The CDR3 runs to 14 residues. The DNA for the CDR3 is TGTGCCAGCAGCTTAGATCAGAACAATCAGCCCCAGCATTTT. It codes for CASSLDQNNQPQHF.